This record covers a single T cell receptor (beta chain). Measured with immunoSEQ multiplex PCR; TCRdb has only the in-frame clones, and not every one. The sample records under 150,000 clones, 70% to 90% being singletons. The data were obtained in a study of blood T cell repertoires in COVID-19. The CDR3 extends over 15 amino acids. Trimming stripped 0 bases from V and 8 bases from J, with 16 bases between. In germline, CDR1 is MGHRA, CDR2 YSYEKL. The specimen was peripheral blood. This sequence was found in a woman in her 50s with acute or convalescent COVID-19. The chain recombines TRBV4-1 with TRBJ1-2, with D possibly matching TRBD1 (6 bases). In nucleotides, the CDR3 is TGCGCCAGCAGCCAAGAACAGGGCTTAACTATAGGCTACACCTTC. This encodes CASSQEQGLTIGYTF.